A single TCR beta chain is shown here with its context. Its antigen is undetermined. Genomic DNA, the template, was used for profiling of the TCR beta VDJ and CDR3. TCRdb processed the reads anew with MiXCR; each CDR3 protein has one entry. The sample lists 200,000 to 300,000 distinct CDR3 sequences, approximately 50% occurring once. The CDR3 has 15 residues. With 0 bases removed from V and 0 bases from J, the gap between germline ends came to 8 bases. From germline, CDR1 is WSHSY and CDR2 SAAADI. The data were obtained in a study of CD8+CD57+ T cells in acquired aplastic anemia. Study-wide results and limits: Between patients and controls, approximately 29 CD8+ CDR3 sequences were found in common.

Sequenced patients had shown CD8+CD57+ cell expansion by flow cytometry. The TCR comes from a human donor with aplastic anemia. Source material: sorted CD4+, CD8+, or CD8+CD57+ T cells (not recorded which) from PBMCs. The V gene is TRBV10-2, the J gene TRBJ2-5; D ambiguous. The CDR3 DNA reads as TGCGCCAGCAGTGAGTCTATTACAAACCAAGAGACCCAGTACTTC. It is translated as CASSESITNQETQYF.